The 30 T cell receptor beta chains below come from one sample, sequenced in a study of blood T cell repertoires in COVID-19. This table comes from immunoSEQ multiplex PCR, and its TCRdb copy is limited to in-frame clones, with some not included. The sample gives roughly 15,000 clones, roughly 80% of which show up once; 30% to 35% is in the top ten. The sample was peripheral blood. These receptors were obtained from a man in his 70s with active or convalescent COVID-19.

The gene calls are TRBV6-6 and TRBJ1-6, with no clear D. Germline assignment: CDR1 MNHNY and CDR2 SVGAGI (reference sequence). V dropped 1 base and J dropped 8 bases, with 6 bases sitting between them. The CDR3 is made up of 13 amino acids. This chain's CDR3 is CASSYYPDSPLHF. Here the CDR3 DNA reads TGTGCCAGCAGTTACTACCCGGATTCACCCCTCCACTTT.

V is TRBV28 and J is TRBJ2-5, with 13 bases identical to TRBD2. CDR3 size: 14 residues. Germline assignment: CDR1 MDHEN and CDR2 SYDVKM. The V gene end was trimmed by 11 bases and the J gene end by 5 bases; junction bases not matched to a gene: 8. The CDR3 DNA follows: TGTGCCGGAAAACTAGCGGGAGGGCGTGAGACCCAGTACTTC. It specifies CAGKLAGGRETQYF.

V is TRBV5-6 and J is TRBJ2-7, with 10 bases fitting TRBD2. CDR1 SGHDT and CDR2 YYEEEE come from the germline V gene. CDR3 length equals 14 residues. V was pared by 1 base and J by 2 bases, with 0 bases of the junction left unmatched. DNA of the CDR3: TGTGCCAGCAGCTTGACTAGCGGGACCTACGAGCAGTACTTC. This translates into CASSLTSGTYEQYF.

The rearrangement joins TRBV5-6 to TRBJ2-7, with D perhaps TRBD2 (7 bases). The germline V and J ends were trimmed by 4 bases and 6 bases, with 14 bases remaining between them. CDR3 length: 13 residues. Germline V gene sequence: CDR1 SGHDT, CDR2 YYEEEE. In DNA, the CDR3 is TGTGCCAGCAGCGCAATTAGGGGGGGCGAGCAGTACTTC. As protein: CASSAIRGGEQYF.

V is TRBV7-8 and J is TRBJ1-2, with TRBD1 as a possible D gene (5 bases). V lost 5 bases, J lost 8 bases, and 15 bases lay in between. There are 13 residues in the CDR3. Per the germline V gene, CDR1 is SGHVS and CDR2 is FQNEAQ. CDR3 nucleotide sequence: TGTGCCAGCAGCCCGACGCAGGGTAAAGGCTACACCTTC. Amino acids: CASSPTQGKGYTF.

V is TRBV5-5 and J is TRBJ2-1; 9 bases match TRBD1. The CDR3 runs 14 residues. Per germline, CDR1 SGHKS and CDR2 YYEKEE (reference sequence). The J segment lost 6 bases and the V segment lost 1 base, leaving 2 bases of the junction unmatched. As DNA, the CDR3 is TGTGCCAGCAGCTTGTGGGACAGGGCCAATGAGCAGTTCTTC. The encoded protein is CASSLWDRANEQFF.

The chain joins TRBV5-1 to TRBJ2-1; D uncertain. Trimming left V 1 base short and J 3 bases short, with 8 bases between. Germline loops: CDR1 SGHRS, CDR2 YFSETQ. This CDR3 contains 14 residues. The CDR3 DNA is TGCGCCAGCAGCTTGAGCGCTAGCTACAATGAGCAGTTCTTC. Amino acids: CASSLSASYNEQFF.

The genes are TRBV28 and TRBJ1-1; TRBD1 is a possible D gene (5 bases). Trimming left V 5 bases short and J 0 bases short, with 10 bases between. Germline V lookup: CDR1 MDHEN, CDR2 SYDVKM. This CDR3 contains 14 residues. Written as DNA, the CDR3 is TGTGCCAGCAGTCCTGGGGCACTGAACACTGAAGCTTTCTTT. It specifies CASSPGALNTEAFF.

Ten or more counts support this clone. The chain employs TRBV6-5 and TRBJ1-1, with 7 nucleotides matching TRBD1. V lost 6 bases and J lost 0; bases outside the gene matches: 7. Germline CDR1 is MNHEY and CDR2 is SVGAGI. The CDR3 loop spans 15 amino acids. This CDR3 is CASSPRTGMNTEAFF. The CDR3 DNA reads TGTGCCAGCAGCCCCCGGACAGGTATGAACACTGAAGCTTTCTTT.

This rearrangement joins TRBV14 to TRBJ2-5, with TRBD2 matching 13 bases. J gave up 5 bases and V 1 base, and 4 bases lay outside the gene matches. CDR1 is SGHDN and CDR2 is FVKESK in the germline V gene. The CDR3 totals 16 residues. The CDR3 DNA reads TGTGCCAGCAGCCAAGGGACTAGCGGGAGACACGAGACCCAGTACTTC. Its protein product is CASSQGTSGRHETQYF.

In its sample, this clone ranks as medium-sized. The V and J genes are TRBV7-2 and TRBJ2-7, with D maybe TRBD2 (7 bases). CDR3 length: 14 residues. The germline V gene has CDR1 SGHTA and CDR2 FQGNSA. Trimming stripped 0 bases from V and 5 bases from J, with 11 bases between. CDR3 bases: TGTGCCAGCAGCTTAGCGGCGGGGGCCAACGAGCAGTACTTC. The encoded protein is CASSLAAGANEQYF.

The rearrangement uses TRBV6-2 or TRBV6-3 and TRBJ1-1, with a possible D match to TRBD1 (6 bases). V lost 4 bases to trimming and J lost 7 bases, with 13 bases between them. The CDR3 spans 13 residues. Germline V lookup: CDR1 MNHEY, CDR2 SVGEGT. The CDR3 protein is CASSSRTEFEAFF. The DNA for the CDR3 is TGTGCCAGCAGTTCCCGGACAGAGTTTGAAGCTTTCTTT.

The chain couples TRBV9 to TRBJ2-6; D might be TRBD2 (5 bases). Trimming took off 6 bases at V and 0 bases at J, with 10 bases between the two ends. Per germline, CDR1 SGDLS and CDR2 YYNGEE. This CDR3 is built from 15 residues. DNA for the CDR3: TGTGCCAGCACCCCTCGGGACTCTGGGGCCAACGTCCTGACTTTC. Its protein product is CASTPRDSGANVLTF.

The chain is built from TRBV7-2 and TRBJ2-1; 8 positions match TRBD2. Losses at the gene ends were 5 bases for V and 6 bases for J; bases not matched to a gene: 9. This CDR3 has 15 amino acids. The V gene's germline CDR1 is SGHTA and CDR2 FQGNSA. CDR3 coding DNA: TGTGCCAGCAGCACAGACGGACTAGCCTTCAATGAGCAGTTCTTC. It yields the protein CASSTDGLAFNEQFF.

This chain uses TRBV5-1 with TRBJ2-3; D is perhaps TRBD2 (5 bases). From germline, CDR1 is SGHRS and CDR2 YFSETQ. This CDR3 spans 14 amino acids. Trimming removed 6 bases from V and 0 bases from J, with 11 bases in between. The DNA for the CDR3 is TGCGCCAGCACCCGAGGAGGTAGCACAGATACGCAGTATTTT. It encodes CASTRGGSTDTQYF.

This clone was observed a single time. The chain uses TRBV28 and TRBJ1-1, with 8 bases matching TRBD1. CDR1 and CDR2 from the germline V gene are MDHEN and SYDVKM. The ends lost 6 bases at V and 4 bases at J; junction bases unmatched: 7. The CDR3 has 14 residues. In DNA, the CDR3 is TGTGCCAGCAGAGCGGGACAGGTGGGCACTGAAGCTTTCTTT. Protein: CASRAGQVGTEAFF.

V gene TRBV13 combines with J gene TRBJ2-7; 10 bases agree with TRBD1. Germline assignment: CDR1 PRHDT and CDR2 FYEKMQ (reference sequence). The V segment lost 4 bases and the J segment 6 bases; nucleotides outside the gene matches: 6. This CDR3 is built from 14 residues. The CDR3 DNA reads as TGTGCCAGCAGCTCGGGACAGGGGTCTTTCGAGCAGTACTTC. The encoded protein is CASSSGQGSFEQYF.

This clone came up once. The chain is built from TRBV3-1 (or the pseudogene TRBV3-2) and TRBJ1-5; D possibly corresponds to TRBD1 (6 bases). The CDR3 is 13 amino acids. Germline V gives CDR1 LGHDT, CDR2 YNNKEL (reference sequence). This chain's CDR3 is CASRDTPDQPQHF. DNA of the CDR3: TGTGCGAGCCGGGACACTCCGGATCAGCCCCAGCATTTT.

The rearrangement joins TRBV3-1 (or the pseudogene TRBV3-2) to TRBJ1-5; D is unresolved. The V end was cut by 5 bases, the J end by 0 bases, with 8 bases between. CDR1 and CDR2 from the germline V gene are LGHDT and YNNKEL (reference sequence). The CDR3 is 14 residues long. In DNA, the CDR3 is TGTGCCAGCAGCTACGGTAATAGCAATCAGCCCCAGCATTTT. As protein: CASSYGNSNQPQHF.

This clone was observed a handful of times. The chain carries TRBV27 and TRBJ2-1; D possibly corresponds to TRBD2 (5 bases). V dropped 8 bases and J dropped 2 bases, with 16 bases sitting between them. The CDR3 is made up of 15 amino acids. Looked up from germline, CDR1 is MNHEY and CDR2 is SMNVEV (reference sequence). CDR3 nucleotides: TGTGCCAGCTCTAGAAGCGGTGGGGCCTACAATGAGCAGTTCTTC. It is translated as CASSRSGGAYNEQFF.

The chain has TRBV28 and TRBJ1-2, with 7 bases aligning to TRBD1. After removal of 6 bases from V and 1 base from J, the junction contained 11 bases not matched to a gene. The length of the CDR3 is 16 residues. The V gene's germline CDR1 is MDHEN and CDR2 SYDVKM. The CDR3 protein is CASSPVRDRDNYGYTF. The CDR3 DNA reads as TGTGCCAGCAGCCCAGTCCGGGACAGAGATAACTATGGCTACACCTTC.

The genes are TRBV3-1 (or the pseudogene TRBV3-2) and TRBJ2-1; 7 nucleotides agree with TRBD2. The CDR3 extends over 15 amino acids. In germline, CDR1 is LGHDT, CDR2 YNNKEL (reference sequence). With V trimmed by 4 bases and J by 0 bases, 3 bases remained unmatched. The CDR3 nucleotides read TGTGCCAGCAGCCCTAGCGGTAGCTCCTACAATGAGCAGTTCTTC. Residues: CASSPSGSSYNEQFF.

The CDR3 DNA sequence: TGTGCCAGCAGCCTACTACAGGGATTCAATGAGCAGTTCTTC. Residues: CASSLLQGFNEQFF. V usage is TRBV11-1 and J usage is TRBJ2-1; D is possibly TRBD1 (6 bases). CDR3 length: 14 residues. Germline CDR1 SGHAT, CDR2 FQDESV (reference sequence). The V gene lost 5 bases and the J gene lost 6 bases, with 14 bases spanning the gap.

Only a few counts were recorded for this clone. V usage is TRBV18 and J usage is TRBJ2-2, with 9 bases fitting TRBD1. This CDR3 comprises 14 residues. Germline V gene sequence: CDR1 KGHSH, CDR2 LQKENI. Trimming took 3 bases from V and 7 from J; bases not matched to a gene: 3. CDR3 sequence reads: CASSPDRGIGELFF. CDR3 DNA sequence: TGTGCCAGCTCACCGGACAGGGGAATCGGGGAGCTGTTTTTT.

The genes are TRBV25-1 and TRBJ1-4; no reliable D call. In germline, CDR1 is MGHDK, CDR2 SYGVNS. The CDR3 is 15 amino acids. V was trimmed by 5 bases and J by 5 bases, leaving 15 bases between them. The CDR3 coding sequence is TGTGCCAGCAGTAAGACGACCGAGGTCAATGAAAAACTGTTTTTT. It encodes CASSKTTEVNEKLFF. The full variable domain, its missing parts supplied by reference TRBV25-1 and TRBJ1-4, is EADIYQTPRYLVIGTGKKITLECSQTMGHDKMYWYQQDPGMELHLIHYSYGVNSTEKGDLSSESTVSRIRTEHFPLTLESARPSHTSQYLCASSKTTEVNEKLFFGSGTQLSVL.

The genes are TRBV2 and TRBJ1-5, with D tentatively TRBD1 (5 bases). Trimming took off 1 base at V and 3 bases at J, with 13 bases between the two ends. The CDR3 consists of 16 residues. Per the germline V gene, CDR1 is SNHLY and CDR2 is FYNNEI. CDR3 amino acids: CASSEGEGQDNQPQHF. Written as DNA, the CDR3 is TGTGCCAGCAGTGAAGGGGAGGGGCAAGACAATCAGCCCCAGCATTTT.

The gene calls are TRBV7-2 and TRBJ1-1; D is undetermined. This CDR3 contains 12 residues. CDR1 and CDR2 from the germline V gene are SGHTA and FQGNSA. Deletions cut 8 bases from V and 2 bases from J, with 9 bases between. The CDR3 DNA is TGTGCCAGCTTCAGGATCAACACTGAAGCTTTCTTT. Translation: CASFRINTEAFF.

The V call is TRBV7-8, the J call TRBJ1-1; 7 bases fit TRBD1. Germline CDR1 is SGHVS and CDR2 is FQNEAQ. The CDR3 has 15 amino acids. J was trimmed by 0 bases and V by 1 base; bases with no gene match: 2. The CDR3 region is CASSLDRGLNTEAFF. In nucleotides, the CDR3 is TGTGCCAGCAGCTTAGACAGGGGATTGAACACTGAAGCTTTCTTT.

The CDR3 loop reads CASSDPTRSEQFF. CDR3 in DNA: TGTGCCAGCAGTGACCCGACTAGATCTGAGCAGTTCTTC. The chain links TRBV6-1 to TRBJ2-1; D perhaps matches TRBD2 (6 bases). Trimming shortened V by 3 bases and J by 9 bases, and 12 bases separated the two germline ends. Germline V CDR1 and CDR2: MNHNS, SASEGT. The CDR3 has 13 residues.

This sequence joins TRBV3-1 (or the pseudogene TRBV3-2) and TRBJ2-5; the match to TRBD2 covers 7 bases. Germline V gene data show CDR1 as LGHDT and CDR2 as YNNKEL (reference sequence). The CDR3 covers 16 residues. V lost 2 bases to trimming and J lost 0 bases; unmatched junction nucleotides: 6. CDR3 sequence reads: CASSQKLTSDQETQYF. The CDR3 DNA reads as TGTGCCAGCAGCCAAAAGCTAACTAGCGACCAAGAGACCCAGTACTTC.